This TCR beta chain is from a study of blood T cell repertoires in COVID-19. Authors' analysis steps: Amplification from reference gene primers served as the basis for estimated nucleated cell counts. This table comes from immunoSEQ multiplex PCR, and its TCRdb copy is limited to in-frame clones, with some not included. V and J calls plus clone size are reproduced from that table; the DNA served to infer D and trimming. The sample lists roughly 220,000 clones, just over 85% seen once, with 14% to 15% in the top ten. Germline values: CDR1 SGHKS, CDR2 YYEKEE (reference sequence). V lost 0 bases, J lost 9 bases, and 10 bases lay in between. The CDR3 spans 14 residues. Participants' reported clinical history set cohort assignment.

V is TRBV5-5 and J is TRBJ1-6; D is undetermined. This TCR was recovered from a woman between 50 and 59 years old with acute COVID-19. Sequences were obtained from PBMCs or T cells enriched from blood (not recorded which). CDR3 region: CASSLAPGGSPLHF. The CDR3 DNA sequence: TGTGCCAGCAGCTTGGCCCCCGGTGGTTCACCCCTCCACTTT.